This is a list of T cell receptor beta chains from one sample in a study of control samples from healthy donors and cancer patients. Sequenced by immunoSEQ multiplex PCR; TCRdb stores in-frame clones only, minus some. There are more than 75,000 clones in the sample; 85% to 90% occur only once, and roughly 2% lies in the top ten. Sequences were obtained from PBMCs. The receptors shown here come from a woman aged 55-70 years with head and neck cancer. The conserved cysteine and the conserved F or W are not part of the CDR3 here. The size of a clone is reported for some rows only, either as once, few or many, or as a class for expanded clones.

CDR3 protein: AREGLAGVNEQF
J gene: TRBJ2-1
V gene: TRBV2
clone size: .

CDR3 protein: ASTGTAQETQY
J gene: TRBJ2-5
V gene: TRBV19
clone size: .

CDR3 protein: ASNRQGASDGELF
J gene: TRBJ2-2
V gene: TRBV14
clone size: .

CDR3 protein: ASSQGQGNREQY
J gene: TRBJ2-7
V gene: TRBV3-1/TRBV3-2
clone size: .

CDR3 protein: ASSFSTGVTYNEQF
J gene: TRBJ2-1
V gene: TRBV11-1
clone size: few

CDR3 protein: SVEPRLGEQY
J gene: TRBJ2-7
V gene: TRBV29-1
clone size: .

CDR3 protein: ASSQVAGSTGNTIY
J gene: TRBJ1-3
V gene: TRBV14
clone size: .

CDR3 protein: ASSLRSGGSDEQF
J gene: TRBJ2-1
V gene: TRBV7-8
clone size: .

CDR3 protein: ATSTDGNSPLH
J gene: TRBJ1-6
V gene: TRBV15
clone size: few

CDR3 protein: ASSSPGLANYEQY
J gene: TRBJ2-7
V gene: TRBV6-6
clone size: .

CDR3 protein: ASRFLSDEQF
J gene: TRBJ2-1
V gene: TRBV2
clone size: .

CDR3 protein: ASSQTGSYGYT
J gene: TRBJ1-2
V gene: TRBV4-3
clone size: .

CDR3 protein: ASSGTDPEAF
J gene: TRBJ1-1
V gene: TRBV2
clone size: .

CDR3 protein: ASSDVNGEYEQY
J gene: TRBJ2-7
V gene: TRBV2
clone size: .

CDR3 protein: ASSQEGYWVREQY
J gene: TRBJ2-7
V gene: TRBV3-1/TRBV3-2
clone size: .

CDR3 protein: ASSDLGSIGQEAYEQY
J gene: TRBJ2-7
V gene: TRBV6-1
clone size: .

CDR3 protein: ASSLQGYEQY
J gene: TRBJ2-7
V gene: TRBV2
clone size: .

CDR3 protein: ASSRGDSEAF
J gene: TRBJ1-1
V gene: TRBV18
clone size: .

CDR3 protein: ASRLPSRGEDGYGYT
J gene: TRBJ1-2
V gene: TRBV12-2
clone size: .

CDR3 protein: ASSPYEAGELF
J gene: TRBJ2-2
V gene: TRBV18
clone size: .

CDR3 protein: ASSYGQGARETQY
J gene: TRBJ2-5
V gene: TRBV14
clone size: .

CDR3 protein: ASSQELAGTGELF
J gene: TRBJ2-2
V gene: TRBV14
clone size: .

CDR3 protein: ASRPGLGYYNEQF
J gene: TRBJ2-1
V gene: TRBV2
clone size: .

CDR3 protein: ASSESRGRNEQY
J gene: TRBJ2-7
V gene: TRBV25-1
clone size: .

CDR3 protein: ASSLRWTERYEQY
J gene: TRBJ2-7
V gene: TRBV7-8
clone size: .

CDR3 protein: SARGIDTQY
J gene: TRBJ2-3
V gene: TRBV20-1
clone size: .

CDR3 protein: ASSGLGLSGNTIY
J gene: TRBJ1-3
V gene: TRBV6-4
clone size: .

CDR3 protein: AWSVGGQGNQPQH
J gene: TRBJ1-5
V gene: TRBV30
clone size: .

CDR3 protein: ASSSSGAGNTIY
J gene: TRBJ1-3
V gene: TRBV19
clone size: once

CDR3 protein: ASARGGPPYEQY
J gene: TRBJ2-7
V gene: TRBV28
clone size: few

CDR3 protein: ATSGGWDSGANVLT
J gene: TRBJ2-6
V gene: TRBV15
clone size: .

CDR3 protein: AWRGPLGETQY
J gene: TRBJ2-5
V gene: TRBV30
clone size: .

CDR3 protein: ASSPPGPGKDSPLH
J gene: TRBJ1-6
V gene: TRBV5-5
clone size: once

CDR3 protein: ASSPDRVPLDYT
J gene: TRBJ1-2
V gene: TRBV18
clone size: once

CDR3 protein: ASGFSVSTDTQY
J gene: TRBJ2-3
V gene: TRBV6-5
clone size: few

CDR3 protein: ASSESRGTYEQY
J gene: TRBJ2-7
V gene: TRBV2
clone size: .

CDR3 protein: ASSLRQSTDTQY
J gene: TRBJ2-3
V gene: TRBV4-3
clone size: .

CDR3 protein: SVEKNRVHEQF
J gene: TRBJ2-1
V gene: TRBV29-1
clone size: .

CDR3 protein: ASSVHVASSNEQY
J gene: TRBJ2-7
V gene: TRBV28
clone size: .

CDR3 protein: ASSLGQGNGNTIY
J gene: TRBJ1-3
V gene: TRBV5-5
clone size: few

CDR3 protein: ASSTQTGYNEQF
J gene: TRBJ2-1
V gene: TRBV7-9
clone size: .

CDR3 protein: ASSRDRALTGTQY
J gene: TRBJ2-5
V gene: TRBV7-9
clone size: .

CDR3 protein: ASQASAGVYEKLF
J gene: TRBJ1-4
V gene: TRBV6-6
clone size: .

CDR3 protein: ASSPTPPVFSSAQY
J gene: TRBJ2-3
V gene: TRBV4-1
clone size: .

CDR3 protein: ASSQTGDGNSPLH
J gene: TRBJ1-6
V gene: TRBV3-1/TRBV3-2
clone size: once